Detailed here is one T cell receptor (beta chain). The source of the sample is a study of human T cells and chemical hapten exposure. Across the study: Weekly administration of diphenylcyclopropenone to the scalp of patients continued throughout the approximately 24-week study.

Via MiXCR, TCRdb re-called the RACE reads, giving one row per CDR3 protein. The top ten hold approximately 6.9% of the sample, which has some 27,000 distinct CDR3 sequences, over 8.5% seen once. Trimming took 6 bases from V and 6 from J; bases not matched to a gene: 5. CDR1 and CDR2 (germline): MNHNS, SASEGT. The CDR3 is 14 residues long. Sample time point: patch test 2, 6 weeks after DPC sensitization. The treatment: therapeutic diphenylcyclopropenone sensitization with weekly scalp DPC. The clonotype originates from a man aged 25-45 years with alopecia areata. Some clones in this sample may be carry-over from other donors' samples. Sample: whole blood, taken in connection with sensitization to the hapten diphenylcyclopropenone (DPC). This chain links TRBV6-1 with TRBJ2-1; TRBD1 aligns across 10 bases. CDR3 DNA: TGTGCCAGCAGAAGAGGACAGGGGGGCAATGAGCAGTTCTTC. Encoded protein: CASRRGQGGNEQFF.